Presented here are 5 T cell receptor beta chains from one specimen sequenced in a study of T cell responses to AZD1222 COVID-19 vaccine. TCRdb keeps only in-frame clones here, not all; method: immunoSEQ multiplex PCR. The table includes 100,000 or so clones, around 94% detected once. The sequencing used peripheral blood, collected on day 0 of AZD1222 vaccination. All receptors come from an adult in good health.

CDR3 DNA sequence: TGTGCCAGCAGCTTAATCCCAGGAACCTACGAGCAGTACTTC. The encoded protein is CASSLIPGTYEQYF. This chain links TRBV7-2 with TRBJ2-7; D uncertain. Germline V CDR1 and CDR2: SGHTA, FQGNSA. The CDR3 spans 14 residues. The V gene lost 2 bases and the J gene lost 2 bases, with 10 bases spanning the gap.

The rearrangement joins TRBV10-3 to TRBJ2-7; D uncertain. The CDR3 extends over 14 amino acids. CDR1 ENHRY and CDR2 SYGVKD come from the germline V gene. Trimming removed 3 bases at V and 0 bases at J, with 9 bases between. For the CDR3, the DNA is TGTGCCATCAGTGAAAAGGGATCCTCCTACGAGCAGTACTTC. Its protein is CAISEKGSSYEQYF.

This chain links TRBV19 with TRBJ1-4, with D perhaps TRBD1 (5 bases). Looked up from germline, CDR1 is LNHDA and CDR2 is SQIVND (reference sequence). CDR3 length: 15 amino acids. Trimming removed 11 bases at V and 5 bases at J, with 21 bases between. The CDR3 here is CASRALGQGNEKLFF. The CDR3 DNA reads TGTGCCTCCAGAGCGTTGGGGCAGGGAAATGAAAAACTGTTTTTT.

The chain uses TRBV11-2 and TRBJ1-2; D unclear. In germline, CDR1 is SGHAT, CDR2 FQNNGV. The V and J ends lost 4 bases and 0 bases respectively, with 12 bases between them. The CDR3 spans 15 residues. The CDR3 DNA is TGTGCCAGCAGCTCCGCGGGGTTAGCTAACTATGGCTACACCTTC. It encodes CASSSAGLANYGYTF.

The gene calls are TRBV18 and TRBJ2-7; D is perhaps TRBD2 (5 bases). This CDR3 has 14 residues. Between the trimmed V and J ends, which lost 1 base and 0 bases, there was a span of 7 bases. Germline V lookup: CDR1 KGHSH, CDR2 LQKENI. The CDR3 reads CASSPRRDSYEQYF. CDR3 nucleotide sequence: TGTGCCAGCTCACCACGACGGGACTCCTACGAGCAGTACTTC.